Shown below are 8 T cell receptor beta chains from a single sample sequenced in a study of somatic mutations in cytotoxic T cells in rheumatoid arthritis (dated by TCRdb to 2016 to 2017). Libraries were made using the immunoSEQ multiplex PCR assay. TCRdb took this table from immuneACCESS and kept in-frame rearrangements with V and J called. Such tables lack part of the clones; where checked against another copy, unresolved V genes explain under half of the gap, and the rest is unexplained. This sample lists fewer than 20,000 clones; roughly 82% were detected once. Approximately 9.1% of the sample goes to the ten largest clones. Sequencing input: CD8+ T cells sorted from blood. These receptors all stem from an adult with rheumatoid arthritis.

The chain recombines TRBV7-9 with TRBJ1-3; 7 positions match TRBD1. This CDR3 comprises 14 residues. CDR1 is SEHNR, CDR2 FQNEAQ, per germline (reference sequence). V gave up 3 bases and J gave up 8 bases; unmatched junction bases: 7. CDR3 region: CASSFGGGADTIYF. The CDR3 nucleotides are TGTGCCAGCAGCTTTGGAGGGGGCGCGGACACCATATATTTT.

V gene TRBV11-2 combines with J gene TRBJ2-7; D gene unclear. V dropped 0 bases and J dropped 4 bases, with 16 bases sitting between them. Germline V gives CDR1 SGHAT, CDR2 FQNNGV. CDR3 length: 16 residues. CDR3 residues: CASSLDFRIRGYEQYF. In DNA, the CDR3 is TGTGCCAGCAGCTTAGATTTCCGGATCCGTGGTTACGAGCAGTACTTC.

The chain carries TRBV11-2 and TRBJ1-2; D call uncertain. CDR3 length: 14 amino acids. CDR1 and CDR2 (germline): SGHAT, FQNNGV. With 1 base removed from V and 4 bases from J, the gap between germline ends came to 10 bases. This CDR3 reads CASSLGQIGYGYTF. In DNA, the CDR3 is TGTGCCAGCAGCTTAGGGCAGATTGGCTATGGCTACACCTTC. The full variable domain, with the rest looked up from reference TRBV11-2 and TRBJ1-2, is EAGVAQSPRYKIIEKRQSVAFWCNPISGHATLYWYQQILGQGPKLLIQFQNNGVVDDSQLPKDRFSAERLKGVDSTLKIQPAKLEDSAVYLCASSLGQIGYGYTFGSGTRLTVV.

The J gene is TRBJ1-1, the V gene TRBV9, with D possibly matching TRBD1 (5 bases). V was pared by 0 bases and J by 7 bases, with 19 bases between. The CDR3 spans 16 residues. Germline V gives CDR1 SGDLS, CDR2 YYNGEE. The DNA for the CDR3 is TGTGCCAGCAGCGTAGCTGGGACCTCAGGCGGGGGTGAAGCTTTCTTT. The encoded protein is CASSVAGTSGGGEAFF.

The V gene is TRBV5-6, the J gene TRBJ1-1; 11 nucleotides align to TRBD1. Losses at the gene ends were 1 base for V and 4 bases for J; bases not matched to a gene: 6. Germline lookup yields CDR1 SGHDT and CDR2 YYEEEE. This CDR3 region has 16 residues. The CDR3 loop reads CASSLSGQGGITEAFF. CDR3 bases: TGTGCCAGCAGCTTGTCGGGACAGGGGGGGATCACTGAAGCTTTCTTT.

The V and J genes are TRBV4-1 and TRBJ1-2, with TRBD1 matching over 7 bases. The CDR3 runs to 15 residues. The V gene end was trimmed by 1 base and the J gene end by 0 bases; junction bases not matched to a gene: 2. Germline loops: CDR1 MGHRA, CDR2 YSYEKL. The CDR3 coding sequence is TGCGCCAGCAGCCAAGCCAGGGGGGCTAACTATGGCTACACCTTC. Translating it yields CASSQARGANYGYTF.

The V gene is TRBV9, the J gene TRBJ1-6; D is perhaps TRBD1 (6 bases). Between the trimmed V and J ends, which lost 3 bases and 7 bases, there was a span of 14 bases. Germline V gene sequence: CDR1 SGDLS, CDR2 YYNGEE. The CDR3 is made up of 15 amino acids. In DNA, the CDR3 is TGTGCCAGCAGCGAGGGGGGGGCTGGCAATTCACCCCTCCACTTT. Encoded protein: CASSEGGAGNSPLHF.

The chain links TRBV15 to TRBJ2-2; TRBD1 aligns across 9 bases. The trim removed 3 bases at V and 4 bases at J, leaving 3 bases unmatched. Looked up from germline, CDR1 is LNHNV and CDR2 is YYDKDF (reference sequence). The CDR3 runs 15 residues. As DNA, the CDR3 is TGTGCCACCAGCAGGGGACAGGGTCTCACCGGGGAGCTGTTTTTT. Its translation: CATSRGQGLTGELFF.